The 15 T cell receptor beta chains given below trace back to one sample, sequenced in a study of response to subunit inactivated influenza vaccine. One entry per CDR3 protein, called by TCRdb with MiXCR from the RT-PCR reads. The sample has 700,000 to 900,000 distinct CDR3 sequences; 21% are singletons. This specimen consisted of PBMCs from blood, obtained 5 days after vaccination. Source of these receptors: a man aged 50-59 years who received an inactivated influenza vaccine.

This clonotype came up a few times. This sequence joins TRBV12-3 or TRBV12-4 and TRBJ2-1; a weak D match, TRBD2 (5 bases). V lost 1 base and J lost 0, with 10 bases in between. This CDR3 contains 16 residues. CDR3 sequence: CASSLVFGNSYNEQFF. The CDR3 DNA follows: TGTGCCAGCAGTTTAGTTTTCGGGAACTCCTACAATGAGCAGTTCTTC.

The chain couples TRBV14 to TRBJ2-2; TRBD2 might be the D (7 bases). Trimming shortened V by 0 bases and J by 4 bases, and 15 bases separated the two germline ends. There are 17 residues in the CDR3. Looked up from germline, CDR1 is SGHDN and CDR2 is FVKESK. The CDR3: CASSQERGGVRTGELFF. In DNA form, the CDR3 reads TGTGCCAGCAGCCAAGAAAGGGGGGGAGTTCGCACCGGGGAGCTGTTTTTT. Looking up the rest from reference TRBV14 and TRBJ2-2 gives the full variable domain: EAGVTQFPSHSVIEKGQTVTLRCDPISGHDNLYWYRRVMGKEIKFLLHFVKESKQDESGMPNNRFLAERTGGTYSTLKVQPAELEDSGVYFCASSQERGGVRTGELFFGEGSRLTVL.

This clonotype has just a few counts. V is TRBV21-1 and J is TRBJ2-4; the D segment call TRBD1 is taken from the table without a DNA check. TRBV21-1 is shown as a pseudogene. The CDR3 is 17 amino acids. This chain's CDR3 is CASSKLGTSLAKNIQYF. The DNA for the CDR3 is TGTGCCAGCAGCAAATTAGGGACATCCCTAGCCAAAAACATTCAGTACTTC.

Worth noting for this clonotype: The junction shows a germline mismatch at one end, possibly a read error. The J gene is TRBJ2-7, the V gene TRBV6-2 or TRBV6-3; D is uncertain. The CDR3 covers 11 residues. Per the germline V gene, CDR1 is MNHEY and CDR2 is SVGEGT. CDR3 DNA: TGTGCCAGCAGTCACTCGTGGGAGCAGTACTTC. It codes for CASSHSWEQYF.

The CDR3 loop reads CASSLSERVPQYF. The CDR3, as DNA: TGTGCCAGCAGTTTATCTGAACGAGTACCCCAGTACTTC. The chain recombines TRBV28 with TRBJ2-5; D remains ambiguous. Germline values: CDR1 MDHEN, CDR2 SYDVKM. The CDR3 is 13 residues long. The germline V and J ends were trimmed by 1 base and 9 bases, with 12 bases remaining between them. Filled out from reference TRBV28 and TRBJ2-5, the complete variable domain reads DVKVTQSSRYLVKRTGEKVFLECVQDMDHENMFWYRQDPGLGLRLIYFSYDVKMKEKGDIPEGYSVSREKKERFSLILESASTNQTSMYLCASSLSERVPQYFGPGTRLLVL.

This clonotype was recorded at least ten times. The chain couples TRBV7-9 to TRBJ2-1, with D possibly being TRBD2 (5 bases). V was cut by 4 bases and J by 7 bases, with 14 bases left in between. Germline-derived CDR1 and CDR2 are SEHNR and FQNEAQ (reference sequence). CDR3 size: 14 residues. The CDR3 coding sequence is TGTGCCAGCAGCTCCCCTGGACTCAGGAATGAGCAGTTCTTC. Protein: CASSSPGLRNEQFF.

The chain carries TRBV10-3 and TRBJ2-3, with TRBD2 identical over 12 bases. V shed 10 bases, J shed 5 bases, and the junction held 7 bases outside the gene matches. Germline CDR1 ENHRY, CDR2 SYGVKD. The CDR3 has 14 amino acids. CDR3 protein: CATASGGAIDTQYF. The CDR3 DNA is TGTGCCACGGCTAGCGGGGGGGCCATAGATACGCAGTATTTT.

With regard to this clonotype: A junction end diverges from the germline sequence, so it may reflect a read error. J is TRBJ2-3 and V is TRBV7-9; D remains unclear. Per germline, CDR1 SEHNR and CDR2 FQNEAQ (reference sequence). CDR3 size: 12 residues. The CDR3 sequence is CASSLDLWAVSF. Here the CDR3 DNA reads TGTGCCAGCAGCTTAGATCTGTGGGCTGTCTCTTTT. The full variable domain, its missing parts supplied by reference TRBV7-9 and TRBJ2-3, is DTGVSQNPRHKITKRGQNVTFRCDPISEHNRLYWYRQTLGQGPEFLTYFQNEAQLEKSRLLSDRFSAERPKGSFSTLEIQRTEQGDSAMYLCASSLDLWAVSFGPGTRLTVL.

The chain links TRBV4-2 to TRBJ2-3, with D possibly TRBD1 on 5 matching bases. V was cut by 2 bases and J by 2 bases, with 17 bases left in between. Looked up from germline, CDR1 is LGHNA and CDR2 is YNFKEQ. The CDR3 extends over 17 amino acids. Here the CDR3 reads CASSQTQGLGFTDTQYF. In DNA, the CDR3 is TGTGCCAGCAGCCAAACTCAGGGCTTGGGGTTCACAGATACGCAGTATTTT.

This clonotype has only a few counts. The J gene is TRBJ1-2, the V gene TRBV5-1, with D possibly being TRBD1 (5 bases). The CDR3 runs to 14 residues. V shed 7 bases and J shed 0 bases, with 13 bases lying between them. Germline V gene lookup returns CDR1 SGHRS and CDR2 YFSETQ. The CDR3: CASGPGQSNYGYTF. The CDR3 DNA follows: TGCGCCAGCGGCCCGGGGCAGTCTAACTATGGCTACACCTTC.

V usage is TRBV2 and J usage is TRBJ1-2; 9 bases line up with TRBD1. Trimming cost V 7 bases and J 4 bases; bases outside gene matches: 10. This CDR3 has 15 amino acids. From germline, CDR1 is SNHLY and CDR2 FYNNEI. CDR3 DNA sequence: TGTGCCAGCAATCACAAGGGACAGGGCCGCTATGGCTACACCTTC. Encoded protein: CASNHKGQGRYGYTF.

This clonotype was found a few times. The chain recombines TRBV12-3 or TRBV12-4 with TRBJ2-7; the D gene is possibly TRBD1 (6 bases). Trimming stripped 6 bases from V and 0 bases from J, with 15 bases between. The CDR3 runs to 15 residues. Here the CDR3 reads CASRGLTGNSYEQYF. CDR3 bases: TGTGCCAGCAGAGGCCTTACAGGGAACTCCTACGAGCAGTACTTC.

V usage is TRBV9 and J usage is TRBJ2-5; D perhaps matches TRBD2 (6 bases). Trimming shortened V by 0 bases and J by 13 bases, and 16 bases separated the two germline ends. The V gene's germline CDR1 is SGDLS and CDR2 YYNGEE. This CDR3 region has 13 residues. The CDR3 DNA sequence: TGTGCCAGCAGCGTAGCTGCTGGCGGGGTCATGTACTTC. Translation: CASSVAAGGVMYF.

The rearrangement uses TRBV20-1 and TRBJ2-2; tentative D call: TRBD2 (6 bases). CDR3 length equals 14 residues. CDR1 is DFQATT and CDR2 is SNEGSKA in the germline V gene (reference sequence). Trimming removed 0 bases from V and 2 bases from J, with 7 bases in between. This CDR3 reads CSARERGNTGELFF. CDR3 DNA: TGCAGTGCTAGAGAGCGGGGTAACACCGGGGAGCTGTTTTTT.

The chain has TRBV6-1 and TRBJ2-1; D might be TRBD1 (6 bases). Trimming removed 6 bases from V and 6 bases from J, with 15 bases in between. CDR3 length: 14 amino acids. Germline V gene data show CDR1 as MNHNS and CDR2 as SASEGT. The CDR3 sequence is CASRIQGRGNEQFF. CDR3 DNA sequence: TGTGCCAGCAGAATACAGGGTCGGGGCAATGAGCAGTTCTTC.